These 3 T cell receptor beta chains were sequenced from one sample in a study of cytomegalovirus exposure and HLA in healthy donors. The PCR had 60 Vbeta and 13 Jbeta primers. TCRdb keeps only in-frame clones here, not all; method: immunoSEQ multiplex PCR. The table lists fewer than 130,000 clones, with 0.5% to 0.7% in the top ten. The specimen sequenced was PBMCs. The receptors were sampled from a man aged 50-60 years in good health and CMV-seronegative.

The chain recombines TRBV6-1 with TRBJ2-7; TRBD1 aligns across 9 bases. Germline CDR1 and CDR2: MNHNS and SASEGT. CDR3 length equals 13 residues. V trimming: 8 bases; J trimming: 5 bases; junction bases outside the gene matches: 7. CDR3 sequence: CASGRDRVDEQYF. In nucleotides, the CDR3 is TGTGCCAGCGGCCGGGACAGGGTCGACGAGCAGTACTTC.

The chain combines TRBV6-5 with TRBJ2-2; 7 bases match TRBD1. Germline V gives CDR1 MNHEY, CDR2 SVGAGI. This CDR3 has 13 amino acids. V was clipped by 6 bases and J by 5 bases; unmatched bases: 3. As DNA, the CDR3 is TGTGCCAGCAGGAGGGGGCTGACCGGGGAGCTGTTTTTT. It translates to CASRRGLTGELFF.

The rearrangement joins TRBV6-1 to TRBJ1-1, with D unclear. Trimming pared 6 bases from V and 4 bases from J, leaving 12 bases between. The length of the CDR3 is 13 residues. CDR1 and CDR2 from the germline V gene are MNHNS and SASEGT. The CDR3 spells CASRSLTSTEAFF. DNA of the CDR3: TGTGCCAGCAGAAGTCTTACTTCCACTGAAGCTTTCTTT.